Here is one TCR beta chain with its context. Its antigen remains unidentified. This sample stems from a study of ipilimumab plus nivolumab after autologous stem cell transplantation. Across the whole study: The DLBCL cohort had primary refractory and relapsed disease, with 18-month progression-free survival of approximately 87% and 28%.

Assay: immunoSEQ multiplex PCR; the TCRdb copy retains only in-frame clones and omits some. Among over 80,000 clones, nearly 85% were seen once, and the ten largest hold 2.2%. Starting 14 to 28 days after autologous transplant, ipilimumab 1 mg/kg was given. Through week 26, nivolumab 3 mg/kg IV was given weeks 1, 4, 7, 10, then biweekly. Points from the study as a whole: TCR repertoire, Treg phenotype and gut microbiota reportedly support more study of this approach.

The source material was PBMCs, sampled in a trial of ipilimumab plus nivolumab as post-transplant consolidation. This sequence was found in a male donor with diffuse large B-cell lymphoma.

DNA for the CDR3: TGTGCCAGCAGCTTAGCACTCCTCAATGAGCAGTTCTTC. It encodes CASSLALLNEQFF. The chain joins TRBV7-2 to TRBJ2-1, with D unresolved. Germline CDR1 reads SGHTA; CDR2 reads FQGNSA. The CDR3 sequence is 13 residues long. Between the trimmed V and J ends, which lost 0 bases and 6 bases, there was a span of 6 bases.